The rows below give T cell receptor beta chains drawn from one sample of a study of control samples from healthy donors and cancer patients. Assay used: immunoSEQ multiplex PCR; TCRdb lists only in-frame clones, some missing. The table includes about 93,000 clones, about 85% detected once. Sequenced input: blood. The receptors come from a woman in her 70s in good health. Both conserved end residues are part of each CDR3. Fields, in order: J gene, V gene, clone size, D gene, CDR3 protein, CDR3 DNA. The D gene is left open where the match is weak. The size field is filled for only some rows; it gives once, few, many or a size class.

TRBJ1-2 TRBV4-1 . TRBD1 CASRAQGAYGYTF TGCGCCAGCAGAGCGCAGGGGGCCTATGGCTACACCTTC
TRBJ2-3 TRBV2 once TRBD2 CASSRTSGHPTDTQYF TGTGCCAGCAGCCGGACTAGCGGGCACCCCACAGATACGCAGTATTTT
TRBJ1-1 TRBV19 few . CASSIKFVTEAFF TGTGCCAGTAGTATCAAGTTTGTCACTGAAGCTTTCTTT
TRBJ2-7 TRBV19 . TRBD1 CASSNPGTGYPEQYF TGTGCCAGTAGTAATCCCGGGACAGGTTATCCCGAGCAGTACTTC
TRBJ2-1 TRBV3-1/TRBV3-2 . TRBD2 CASSQDPTSGSPKFF TGTGCCAGCAGCCAAGACCCGACTAGCGGGAGCCCCAAGTTCTTC
TRBJ1-1 TRBV6-2/TRBV6-3 . TRBD1 CASSSWTGDSNTEAFF TGTGCCAGCAGTTCCTGGACAGGGGATTCAAACACTGAAGCTTTCTTT
TRBJ1-5 TRBV7-9 . . CASSLPGSSNQPQHF TGTGCCAGCAGCTTACCAGGGTCTTCCAATCAGCCCCAGCATTTT
TRBJ1-5 TRBV19 . TRBD1 CASSKPLGQPWGNQPQHF TGTGCCAGTAGTAAACCCCTGGGACAGCCTTGGGGGAATCAGCCCCAGCATTTT
TRBJ2-7 TRBV18 . . CASSPGYEQYF TGTGCCAGCTCACCTGGCTACGAGCAGTACTTC
TRBJ2-7 TRBV2 . TRBD2 CASKRTSGTAEQYF TGTGCCAGCAAACGGACTAGCGGGACCGCCGAGCAGTACTTC
TRBJ1-2 TRBV28 . TRBD1 CASSSGTGSPDGYTF TGTGCCAGCAGTTCCGGGACAGGGTCCCCCGATGGCTACACCTTC
TRBJ1-1 TRBV3-1/TRBV3-2 . TRBD1 CASSQGFEGGSEAFF TGTGCCAGCAGCCAAGGGTTTGAAGGGGGCTCTGAAGCTTTCTTT
TRBJ1-1 TRBV5-1 . . CASTPDRTVEAFF TGCGCCAGCACCCCCGACAGGACAGTTGAAGCTTTCTTT